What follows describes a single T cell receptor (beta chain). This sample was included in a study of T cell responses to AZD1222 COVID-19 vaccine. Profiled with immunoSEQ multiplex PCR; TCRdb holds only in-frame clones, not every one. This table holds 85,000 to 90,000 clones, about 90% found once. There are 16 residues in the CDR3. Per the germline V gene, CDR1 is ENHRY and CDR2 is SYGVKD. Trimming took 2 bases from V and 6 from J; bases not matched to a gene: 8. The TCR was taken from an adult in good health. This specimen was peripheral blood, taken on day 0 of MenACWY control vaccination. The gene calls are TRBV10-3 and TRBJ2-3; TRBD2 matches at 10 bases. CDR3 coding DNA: TGTGCCATCAGTGAGGCCCTAGCGGGGGTCGGCGATACGCAGTATTTT. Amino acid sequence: CAISEALAGVGDTQYF.